The 15 T cell receptor beta chains in this list originate from one sample, sequenced in a study of blood T cells in healthy people across ages. Alongside a J-beta primer mix, a sample-barcoded 5' primer served in a second PCR lasting about 7 to 12 cycles. MiXCR was run by TCRdb on the 5' RACE reads, yielding one entry per CDR3 protein. The sample lists more than 650,000 distinct CDR3 sequences, roughly 20% occurring once. The specimen sequenced was blood. The receptor source for this set is a man aged 70-80 years in good health.

The genes are TRBV20-1 and TRBJ1-4; D is possibly TRBD1 (5 bases). In germline, CDR1 is DFQATT, CDR2 SNEGSKA (reference sequence). V lost 6 bases, J lost 6 bases, and 17 bases lay in between. The CDR3 length is 14 residues. In nucleotides, the CDR3 is TGCAGTGCCCCTGGGGGGTATGACGATGAAAAACTGTTTTTT. Translated, it gives CSAPGGYDDEKLFF.

In its sample, this clonotype was seen many times. The V and J genes are TRBV7-9 and TRBJ1-4, with D possibly TRBD1 on 6 matching bases. The CDR3 extends over 15 amino acids. Germline CDR1 reads SEHNR; CDR2 reads FQNEAQ (reference sequence). V lost 2 bases, J lost 6 bases, and 13 bases lay in between. CDR3 DNA sequence: TGTGCCAGCAGCTTAAAGGGCAGGGGATATGAAAAACTGTTTTTT. As protein: CASSLKGRGYEKLFF.

The table lists this clonotype with a few counts. The chain employs TRBV10-3 and TRBJ1-4, with a weak D call TRBD1 (5 bases). The CDR3 consists of 14 residues. Trimming removed 5 bases from V and 1 base from J, with 8 bases in between. From germline, CDR1 is ENHRY and CDR2 SYGVKD. CDR3 amino acids: CAISQGGTNEKLFF. The CDR3, as DNA: TGTGCCATCAGTCAGGGTGGAACTAATGAAAAACTGTTTTTT.

A few counts support this clonotype. V and J are TRBV6-5 and TRBJ1-2; D unresolved. Germline V gene sequence: CDR1 MNHEY, CDR2 SVGAGI. Trimming cost V 3 bases and J 5 bases, with 34 bases left between them. The CDR3 covers 21 residues. This CDR3 is CASSYSPPTAPTGRKGYGYTF. DNA for the CDR3: TGTGCCAGCAGTTATTCCCCACCAACGGCCCCCACTGGCAGGAAAGGGTATGGCTACACCTTC.

This rearrangement joins TRBV5-5 to TRBJ2-2; 7 bases agree with TRBD1. After removal of 1 base from V and 5 bases from J, the junction contained 8 bases not matched to a gene. Per the germline V gene, CDR1 is SGHKS and CDR2 is YYEKEE (reference sequence). CDR3 length: 16 amino acids. This chain's CDR3 is CASSLFLQGRTGELFF. The CDR3 DNA reads as TGTGCCAGCAGCTTGTTCCTACAGGGGCGGACCGGGGAGCTGTTTTTT.

This clonotype was counted ten times or more. The genes are TRBV29-1 and TRBJ2-1; TRBD2 agrees at 12 bases. The J call is uncertain, as TRBJ2-7 better fits the DNA end. The CDR3 runs to 18 residues. Germline V gives CDR1 SQVTM, CDR2 ANQGSEA. CDR3 in amino acids: CSVESRLAGDCLLGEQYV. DNA of the CDR3: TGCAGCGTTGAATCCAGACTAGCGGGAGATTGTCTGCTGGGCGAGCAGTACGTC.

Many counts were recorded for this clonotype. The rearrangement uses TRBV12-3 or TRBV12-4 and TRBJ2-1; 13 bases fit TRBD2. With V trimmed by 6 bases and J by 5 bases, 10 bases remained unmatched. CDR3 length equals 17 residues. The DNA for the CDR3 is TGTGCCAGCAGGGCAACCACCGGGACTAGCGGGAACAATGAGCAGTTCTTC. Translating it yields CASRATTGTSGNNEQFF.

The V call is TRBV7-2, the J call TRBJ2-5, with D hard to call. The ends were cut back, 3 bases at V and 0 bases at J, with 5 bases in the middle. Germline values: CDR1 SGHTA, CDR2 FQGNSA. The CDR3 contains 13 residues. CDR3 amino acids: CASSFKYQETQYF. Here the CDR3 DNA reads TGTGCCAGCAGCTTCAAGTACCAAGAGACCCAGTACTTC.

The chain recombines TRBV3-1 with TRBJ2-3; 10 bases match TRBD2. The trim removed 0 bases at V and 2 bases at J, leaving 5 bases unmatched. This CDR3 is built from 17 residues. Germline V gives CDR1 LGHDT, CDR2 YNNKEL (reference sequence). The CDR3: CASSQDLGLAYTDTQYF. CDR3 in DNA: TGTGCCAGCAGCCAAGATTTGGGACTAGCGTACACAGATACGCAGTATTTT.

This clonotype has more than one count but fewer than ten. The chain joins TRBV19 to TRBJ2-4, with 10 bases that match TRBD1. Germline CDR1 and CDR2: LNHDA and SQIVND (reference sequence). Trimming took 4 bases from V and 1 from J; bases not matched to a gene: 7. The CDR3 runs 17 residues. The CDR3 DNA sequence: TGTGCCAGTAGTACCCTCGGACAGGGGGAGGCCAAAAACATTCAGTACTTC. Protein sequence: CASSTLGQGEAKNIQYF.

This chain connects TRBV5-1 to TRBJ1-1, with D tentatively TRBD1 (6 bases). The length of the CDR3 is 16 residues. Germline assignment: CDR1 SGHRS and CDR2 YFSETQ. The V gene lost 2 bases and the J gene lost 0 bases, with 14 bases spanning the gap. In DNA form, the CDR3 reads TGCGCCAGCAGCTTCCAGGGGATACGGCTGAACACTGAAGCTTTCTTT. Its translation: CASSFQGIRLNTEAFF.

The rearrangement links TRBV7-9 to TRBJ2-7, with D possibly being TRBD2 (6 bases). Looked up from germline, CDR1 is SEHNR and CDR2 is FQNEAQ (reference sequence). With 0 bases removed from V and 5 bases from J, the gap between germline ends came to 14 bases. The CDR3 has 15 amino acids. The CDR3 protein is CASSLAQGLRDEQYF. CDR3 in DNA: TGTGCCAGCAGCTTAGCGCAGGGACTTAGAGACGAGCAGTACTTC.

The genes are TRBV12-3 or TRBV12-4 and TRBJ2-3; the match to TRBD2 covers 9 bases. The CDR3 extends over 16 amino acids. V lost 7 bases, J lost 0 bases, and 8 bases stayed unmatched. For the CDR3, the DNA is TGTGCCAGCATCGTAGCGGGGGAGACTAGCACAGATACGCAGTATTTT. It translates to CASIVAGETSTDTQYF.

This clonotype was detected only a few times. The junction shows a germline mismatch at one end, possibly a read error. The chain recombines TRBV28 with TRBJ2-5; D might be TRBD2 (5 bases). CDR1 is MDHEN, CDR2 SYDVKM, per germline. The CDR3 runs 12 residues. The CDR3 is CASGFGDRGQYF. DNA for the CDR3: TGTGCCAGCGGTTTTGGGGATCGGGGTCAGTACTTC.

This chain links TRBV11-2 with TRBJ2-3; D ambiguous. V shed 5 bases and J shed 0 bases, with 15 bases lying between them. The V gene's germline CDR1 is SGHAT and CDR2 FQNNGV. This CDR3 comprises 16 residues. DNA for the CDR3: TGTGCCAGCAGCCTTAGAACGGAACCAAGCACAGATACGCAGTATTTT. Translation gives CASSLRTEPSTDTQYF.